This entry is about one T cell receptor beta chain. The CDR3 length is 19 residues. Trimming at V came to 0 bases and at J to 0 bases, leaving 7 bases not matched to a gene. The germline V gene encodes CDR1 SGHAT and CDR2 FQNNGV. TCRdb keeps only in-frame clones here, not all; method: immunoSEQ multiplex PCR. The table lists 55,000 to 75,000 clones, around 84% of them singletons. The data stem from a study of blood T cell repertoires in COVID-19. On the study more broadly: Sources were T cells, B-cell-depleted T cells, or PBMCs; the material itself was cDNA or gDNA.

The specimen was peripheral blood. This clonotype was obtained from a man between 50 and 59 years old with acute or convalescent COVID-19. The gene calls are TRBV11-2 and TRBJ2-6, with TRBD1 matching over 8 bases. CDR3 residues: CASSLEYWTGSSGANVLTF. CDR3 bases: TGTGCCAGCAGCTTAGAATACTGGACAGGGAGCTCTGGGGCCAACGTCCTGACTTTC.